This T cell receptor beta chain originates from a study of blood T cell repertoires in COVID-19. Across the whole study: Acute-phase and convalescent COVID-19 samples originated in the United States, Italy and Spain.

Participants came from fewer than 25 US areas, aged roughly 18 to 89 years. Participant-given clinical history determined each cohort assignment. Per the study methods: How many nucleated cells were present was estimated from reference gene primer amplification. Assay used: immunoSEQ multiplex PCR; TCRdb lists only in-frame clones, some missing. The V and J calls and clone size come from that table; D and trimming were worked out from the DNA. The sample holds 150,000 to 180,000 clones, about 86% seen once. This CDR3 spans 13 amino acids. CDR1 ENHRY and CDR2 SYGVKD come from the germline V gene. Trimming stripped 6 bases from V and 2 bases from J, with 10 bases between.

The chain uses TRBV10-3 and TRBJ2-5; a possible D gene is TRBD2 (5 bases). The sample consisted of PBMCs or T cells enriched from blood (not recorded which). The receptor comes from a man aged 50-59 years who had recovered from COVID-19. The CDR3 loop is CAISSSGQETQYF. The CDR3 coding sequence is TGTGCCATCAGCTCGTCGGGGCAAGAGACCCAGTACTTC.